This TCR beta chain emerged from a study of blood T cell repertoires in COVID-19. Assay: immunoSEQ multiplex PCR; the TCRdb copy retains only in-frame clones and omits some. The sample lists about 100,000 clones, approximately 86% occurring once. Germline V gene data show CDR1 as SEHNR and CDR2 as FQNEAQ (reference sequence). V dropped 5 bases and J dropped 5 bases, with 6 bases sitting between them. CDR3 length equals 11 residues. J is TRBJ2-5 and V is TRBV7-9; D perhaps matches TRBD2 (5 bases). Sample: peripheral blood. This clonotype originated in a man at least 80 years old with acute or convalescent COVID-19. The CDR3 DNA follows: TGTGCCAGCAGCCGCGGGGAGACCCAGTACTTC. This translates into CASSRGETQYF. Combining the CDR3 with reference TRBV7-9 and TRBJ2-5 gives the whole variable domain DTGVSQNPRHKITKRGQNVTFRCDPISEHNRLYWYRQTLGQGPEFLTYFQNEAQLEKSRLLSDRFSAERPKGSFSTLEIQRTEQGDSAMYLCASSRGETQYFGPGTRLLVL.